Detailed here is one T cell receptor (beta chain). The same CDR3 is also encoded by other DNA sequences in this sample. Time point specified: cycle 4 day 1 (C4D1), after 5 to 7 weeks of nivolumab. Every patient experienced relapse after autologous stem cell transplantation, and brentuximab vedotin exposure varied. The data derive from a study of PD-1 blockade in classical Hodgkin lymphoma. Clones were sequenced by immunoSEQ multiplex PCR, and TCRdb holds only the in-frame ones, with some missing. The sample carries tens of thousands of clones, around 80% recorded once. V lost 0 bases and J 0 bases, leaving 3 bases between the germline ends. Germline V gene lookup returns CDR1 LNHDA and CDR2 SQIVND (reference sequence). The CDR3 totals 13 residues.

Source: peripheral blood mononuclear cells (PBMCs), taken before the fourth cycle of nivolumab. The source of this sequence is a human donor with classical Hodgkin lymphoma. The chain carries TRBV19 and TRBJ2-7; D is undetermined. CDR3 loop: CASSIDLSYEQYF. The CDR3 DNA reads as TGTGCCAGTAGTATAGACCTCTCCTACGAGCAGTACTTC. The whole variable domain, remainder taken from reference TRBV19 and TRBJ2-7, is DGGITQSPKYLFRKEGQNVTLSCEQNLNHDAMYWYRQDPGQGLRLIYYSQIVNDFQKGDIAEGYSVSREKKESFPLTVTSAQKNPTAFYLCASSIDLSYEQYFGPGTRLTVT.